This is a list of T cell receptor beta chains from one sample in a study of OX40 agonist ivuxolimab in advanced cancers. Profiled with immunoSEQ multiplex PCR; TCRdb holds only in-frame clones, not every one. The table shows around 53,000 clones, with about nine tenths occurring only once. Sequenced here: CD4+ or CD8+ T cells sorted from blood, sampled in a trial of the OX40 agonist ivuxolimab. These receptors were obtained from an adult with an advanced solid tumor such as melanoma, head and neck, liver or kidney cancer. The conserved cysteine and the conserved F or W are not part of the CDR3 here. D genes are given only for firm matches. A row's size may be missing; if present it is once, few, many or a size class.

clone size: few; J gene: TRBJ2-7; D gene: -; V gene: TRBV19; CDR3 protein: ASSIISGGLYEQY
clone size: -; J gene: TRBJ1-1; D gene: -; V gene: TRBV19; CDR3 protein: ASSGGDTEAF
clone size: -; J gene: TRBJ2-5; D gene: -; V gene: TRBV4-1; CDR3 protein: ASSQEPEVRDQY
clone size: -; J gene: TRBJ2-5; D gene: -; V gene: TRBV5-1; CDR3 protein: ASANPQETQY
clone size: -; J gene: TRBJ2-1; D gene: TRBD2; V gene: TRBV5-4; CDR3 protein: ASSYGTSGRNEQF
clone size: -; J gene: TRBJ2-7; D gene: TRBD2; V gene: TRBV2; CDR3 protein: ASSEHPGGVPNEQY
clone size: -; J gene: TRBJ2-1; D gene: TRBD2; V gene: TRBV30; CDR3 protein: AWSVRVAGLSYNEQF
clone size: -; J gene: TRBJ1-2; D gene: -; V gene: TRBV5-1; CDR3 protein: ASSLEGAVNYGYT
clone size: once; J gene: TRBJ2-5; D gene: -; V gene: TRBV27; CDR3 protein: ASSLGWAGFETQY
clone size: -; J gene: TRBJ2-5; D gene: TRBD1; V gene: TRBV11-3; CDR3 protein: ASSLTGQVQETQY
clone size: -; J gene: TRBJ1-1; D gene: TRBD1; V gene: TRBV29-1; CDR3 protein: SVAWDRATNKPEAF
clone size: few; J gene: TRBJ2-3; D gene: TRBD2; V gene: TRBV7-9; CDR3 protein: ASSLAKKTSGDTDTQY
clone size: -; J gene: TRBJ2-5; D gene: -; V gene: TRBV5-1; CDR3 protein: ASSLLQETQY
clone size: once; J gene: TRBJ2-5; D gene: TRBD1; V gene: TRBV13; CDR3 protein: ASSRGRETQY
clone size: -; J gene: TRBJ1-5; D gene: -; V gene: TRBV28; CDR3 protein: ASSPLTWDSNQPQH
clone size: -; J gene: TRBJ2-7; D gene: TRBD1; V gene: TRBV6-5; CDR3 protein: ASSYSGQGAYEQY
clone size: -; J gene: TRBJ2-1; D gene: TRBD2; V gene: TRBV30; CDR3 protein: AWRREGRSSYNEQF
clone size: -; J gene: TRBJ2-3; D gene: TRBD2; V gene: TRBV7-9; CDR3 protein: ASSSRLAGGRTDTQY
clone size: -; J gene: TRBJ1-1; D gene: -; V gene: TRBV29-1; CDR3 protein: SVDYPPQGAFTEAF
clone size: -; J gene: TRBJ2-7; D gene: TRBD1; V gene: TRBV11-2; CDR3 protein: ASSLGTGGSY
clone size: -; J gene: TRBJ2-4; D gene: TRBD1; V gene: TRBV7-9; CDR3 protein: ASSSGQGTNIQY
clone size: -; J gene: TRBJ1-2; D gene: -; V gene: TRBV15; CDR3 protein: ATSRDGSGVGHT
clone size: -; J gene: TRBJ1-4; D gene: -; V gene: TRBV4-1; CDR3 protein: ASSQDLAEKLF
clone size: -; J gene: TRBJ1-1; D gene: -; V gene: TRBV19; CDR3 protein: ASSMFNTEAF
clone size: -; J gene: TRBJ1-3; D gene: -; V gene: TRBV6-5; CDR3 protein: ASSSMWPSGNTIY
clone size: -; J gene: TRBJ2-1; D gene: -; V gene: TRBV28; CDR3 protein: ASSSPTFSYNEQF
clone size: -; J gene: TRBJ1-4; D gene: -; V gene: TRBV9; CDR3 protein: ASSGGHGSSTNEKLF
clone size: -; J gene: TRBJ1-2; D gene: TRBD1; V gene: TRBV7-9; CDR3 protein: ASSQGQGVYYGYT
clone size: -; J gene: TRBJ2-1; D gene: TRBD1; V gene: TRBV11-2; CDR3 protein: ASSLLWTGVNEQF
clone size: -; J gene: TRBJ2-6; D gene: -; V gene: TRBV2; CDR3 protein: ASTPFFALSGANVLT
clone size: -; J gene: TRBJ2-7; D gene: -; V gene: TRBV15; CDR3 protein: ATSRPNRGYEQY
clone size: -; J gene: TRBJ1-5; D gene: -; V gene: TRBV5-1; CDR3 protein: ASSFYPTDSNQPQH
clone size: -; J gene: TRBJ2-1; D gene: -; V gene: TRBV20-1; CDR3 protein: SAAYNEQF
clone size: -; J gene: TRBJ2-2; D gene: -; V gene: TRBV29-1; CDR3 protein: SAAAAAELF
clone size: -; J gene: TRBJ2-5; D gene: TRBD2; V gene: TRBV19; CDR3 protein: ASSSAGGKETQY
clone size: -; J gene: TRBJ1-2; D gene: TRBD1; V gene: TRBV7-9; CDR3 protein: ASSPGTGLVIGYGYT
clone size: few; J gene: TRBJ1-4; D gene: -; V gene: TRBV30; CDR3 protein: AWSTAGYLEKLF
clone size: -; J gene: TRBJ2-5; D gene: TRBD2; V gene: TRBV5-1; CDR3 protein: ASRPRLAGIGETQY
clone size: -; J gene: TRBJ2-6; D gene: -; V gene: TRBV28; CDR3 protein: ASRTEGVKANVLT
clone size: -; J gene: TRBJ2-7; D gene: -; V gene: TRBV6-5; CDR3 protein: ASSYVPRELHEQY
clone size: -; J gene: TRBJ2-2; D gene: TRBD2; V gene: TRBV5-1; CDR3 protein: ASSLGLAGEWNTGELF
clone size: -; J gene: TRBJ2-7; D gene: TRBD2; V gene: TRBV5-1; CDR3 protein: ASTRSGAGGPLEQY
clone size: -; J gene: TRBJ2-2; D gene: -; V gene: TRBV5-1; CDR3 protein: ASSFLQTNTGELF
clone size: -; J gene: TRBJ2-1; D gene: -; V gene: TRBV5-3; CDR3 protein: ARSSNDEQF
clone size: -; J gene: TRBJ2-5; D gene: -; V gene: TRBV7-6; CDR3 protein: ASSFSTLATQY
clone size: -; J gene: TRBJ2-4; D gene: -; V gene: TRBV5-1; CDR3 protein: VSSLTGVDKNIQY
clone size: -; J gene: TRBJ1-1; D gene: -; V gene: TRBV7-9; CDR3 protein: ASTPTPSEAF
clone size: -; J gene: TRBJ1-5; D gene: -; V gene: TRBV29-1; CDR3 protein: SVAAGTGQPQH
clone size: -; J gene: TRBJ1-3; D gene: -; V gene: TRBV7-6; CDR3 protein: ASSLARPPRGNTIY
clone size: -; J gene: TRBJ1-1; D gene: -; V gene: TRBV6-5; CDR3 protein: ASSYGGGINTEAF
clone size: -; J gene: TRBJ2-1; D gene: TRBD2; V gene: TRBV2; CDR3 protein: ASDLAGLVNNEQF
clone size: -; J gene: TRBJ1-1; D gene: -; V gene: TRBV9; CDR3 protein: ASSPRGLHTEAF
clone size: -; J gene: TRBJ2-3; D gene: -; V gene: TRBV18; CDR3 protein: ASSPLRGSGTDTQY
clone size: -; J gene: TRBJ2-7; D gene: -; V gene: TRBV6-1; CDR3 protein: ASRLGDEQY
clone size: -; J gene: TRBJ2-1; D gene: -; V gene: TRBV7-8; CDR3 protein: ASSSLAYEQF